Following are 3 T cell receptor beta chains from one sample sequenced in a study of HIV-infected patients and healthy controls. cDNA was made from about 480 ng RNA using alpha and beta constant primers. Using multiplexing indices, alpha and beta chain libraries were generated apart by chain-specific third strand synthesis. A single record per CDR3 protein comes from TCRdb applying MiXCR to the 5' RACE reads. The sample lists thousands of distinct CDR3 sequences; around 9.3% were seen once. Antiretroviral therapy had run roughly three months, about 14 weeks, before follow-up blood collection. Whole blood was used without fractionation, so all unsorted peripheral T cells were included. The sequenced sample was blood, obtained during antiretroviral therapy. These receptor sequences come from an adult with HIV infection.

Many counts were recorded for this clonotype. The chain links TRBV27 to TRBJ2-5, with D perhaps matching TRBD1 or TRBD2 (5 bases each). Germline assignment: CDR1 MNHEY and CDR2 SMNVEV (reference sequence). V dropped 4 bases and J dropped 3 bases, with 15 bases sitting between them. The CDR3 spans 15 residues. The CDR3 sequence is CASSSFGTSKETQYF. The CDR3 DNA reads as TGTGCCAGCAGTTCCTTCGGGACGTCCAAAGAGACCCAGTACTTC.

This clonotype was seen a few times. The V and J genes are TRBV7-9 and TRBJ2-1; D is uncertain. Trimming took off 5 bases at V and 2 bases at J, with 13 bases between the two ends. Germline V gene lookup returns CDR1 SEHNR and CDR2 FQNEAQ (reference sequence). This CDR3 contains 15 residues. CDR3 in DNA: TGTGCCAGCAGCCTTTTTCTCCAAGCCTACAATGAGCAGTTCTTC. Translated: CASSLFLQAYNEQFF.

In its sample, this clonotype was seen many times. The chain has TRBV7-8 and TRBJ1-1; 7 bases align to TRBD1. J was trimmed by 5 bases and V by 0 bases; bases with no gene match: 3. The CDR3 runs to 14 residues. Germline CDR1 SGHVS, CDR2 FQNEAQ. The DNA for the CDR3 is TGTGCCAGCAGCTTAGCGAGGGGGCTTACTGAAGCTTTCTTT. This translates into CASSLARGLTEAFF.